The 8 T cell receptor beta chains listed next were all sequenced from one sample in a study of T cells in Graves' hyperthyroidism and ophthalmopathy. RNA transcripts were the template for amplifying TCR beta CDR3 regions. Initially, a first-round RT-PCR of the TCR CDR3 employed the HTBI primer set. TCRdb re-derived calls from the multiplex PCR reads in MiXCR, one entry per CDR3 protein. The sample has a few hundred thousand distinct CDR3 sequences, 15% to 20% seen once. The sample was blood. The receptor source for this set is a woman aged 40 to 50 with Graves' ophthalmopathy.

This clonotype was counted a few times. One end of the junction is discordant with germline, which a read error may explain. This sequence joins TRBV28 and TRBJ1-1, with D perhaps TRBD1 (5 bases). Per germline, CDR1 MDHEN and CDR2 SYDVKM. The CDR3 loop spans 12 amino acids. In nucleotides, the CDR3 is TGTGCCAGCACTAGACCAGGACATGAAGCTTGCTTT. Amino acids: CASTRPGHEACF.

This clonotype was detected many times. The gene calls are TRBV28 and TRBJ1-5; D call uncertain. Germline CDR1 MDHEN, CDR2 SYDVKM. This CDR3 region has 14 residues. Trimming took 2 bases from V and 4 from J, leaving 9 bases between them. The CDR3 spells CASSLPGGNQPQHF. Here the CDR3 DNA reads TGTGCCAGCAGTTTACCCGGTGGTAATCAGCCCCAGCATTTT.

In this sample, this clonotype turned up many times. The genes are TRBV30 and TRBJ2-7; unclear D gene. The CDR3 consists of 15 residues. V lost 0 bases and J lost 0, with 12 bases in between. Germline CDR1 and CDR2: GTSNPN and SVGIG (reference sequence). CDR3 protein: CAWSVRSTLSYEQYF. The DNA of the CDR3 is TGTGCCTGGAGTGTACGAAGTACCCTCTCCTACGAGCAGTACTTC.

This clonotype was seen ten or more times. The chain links TRBV5-8 to TRBJ2-5, with a weak D call TRBD2 (6 bases). CDR3 length: 11 amino acids. V lost 4 bases and J lost 7, with 8 bases in between. Germline V gene lookup returns CDR1 SGHTS and CDR2 YDEGEE. The CDR3 nucleotides read TGTGCCAGCAGCCGGGACTGGACCCAGTACTTC. Encoded protein: CASSRDWTQYF.

Of note for this clonotype: Its ends do not fully match the called genes, so a read error is possible. The rearrangement uses TRBV28 and TRBJ2-7, with a possible D match to TRBD2 (6 bases). This CDR3 is built from 15 residues. Germline V gene data show CDR1 as MDHEN and CDR2 as SYDVKM. CDR3 bases: TGTGCCAGCAGTTTTTACACGCCTCTGGACTACGAGCAGCACTTC. Protein: CASSFYTPLDYEQHF.

This clonotype occurred many times. The genes are TRBV11-1 and TRBJ2-1; D gene uncertain. This CDR3 contains 13 residues. V lost 5 bases and J lost 7, with 12 bases in between. In germline, CDR1 is SGHAT, CDR2 FQDESV (reference sequence). In DNA, the CDR3 is TGTGCCAGCAGCCCGCCGCCTGGGAATGAGCAGTTCTTC. Amino acids: CASSPPPGNEQFF.

Concerning this clonotype: A read error is possible here, since a much larger clone lies one base away. V is TRBV27 and J is TRBJ2-5; tentatively, D is TRBD1 (5 bases). The length of the CDR3 is 14 residues. The ends were cut back, 3 bases at V and 7 bases at J, with 15 bases in the middle. CDR1 and CDR2 (germline): MNHEY, SMNVEV (reference sequence). The CDR3: CASSFGRKGATQYF. The CDR3 coding sequence is TGTGCCAGCAGTTTTGGAAGGAAAGGGGCGACCCAGTACTTC.

This clonotype was detected many times. The V gene is TRBV12-3 or TRBV12-4, the J gene TRBJ2-7; TRBD1 aligns across 11 bases. The CDR3 loop spans 15 amino acids. The ends lost 6 bases at V and 7 bases at J; junction bases unmatched: 11. CDR3: CASSRPGTGGGEQYF. Written as DNA, the CDR3 is TGTGCCAGCAGCCGACCCGGGACAGGGGGTGGGGAGCAGTACTTC.